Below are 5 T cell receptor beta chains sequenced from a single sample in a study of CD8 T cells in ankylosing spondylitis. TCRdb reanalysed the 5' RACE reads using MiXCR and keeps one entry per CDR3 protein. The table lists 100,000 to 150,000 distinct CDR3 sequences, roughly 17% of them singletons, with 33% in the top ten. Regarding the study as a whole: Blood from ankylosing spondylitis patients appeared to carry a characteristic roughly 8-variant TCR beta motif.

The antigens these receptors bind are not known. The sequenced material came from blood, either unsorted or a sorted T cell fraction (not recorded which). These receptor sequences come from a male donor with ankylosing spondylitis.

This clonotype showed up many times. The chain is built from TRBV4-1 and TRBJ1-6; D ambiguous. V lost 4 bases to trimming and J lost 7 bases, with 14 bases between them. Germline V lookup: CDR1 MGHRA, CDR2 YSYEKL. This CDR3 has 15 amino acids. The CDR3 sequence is CASSRPEGLNSPLHF. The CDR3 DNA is TGCGCCAGCAGCCGGCCAGAGGGTCTGAATTCACCCCTCCACTTT.

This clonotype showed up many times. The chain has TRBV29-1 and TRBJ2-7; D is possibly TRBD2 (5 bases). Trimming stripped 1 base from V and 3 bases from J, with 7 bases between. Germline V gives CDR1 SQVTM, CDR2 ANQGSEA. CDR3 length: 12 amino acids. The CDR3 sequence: CSVEGRDYEQYF. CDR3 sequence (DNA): TGCAGCGTTGAAGGTCGGGACTACGAGCAGTACTTC.

CDR3 bases: TGTGCCAGCAGCCCGGGGACAGAGCCGAATCAGCCCCAGCATTTT. Translated: CASSPGTEPNQPQHF. The V and J genes are TRBV7-9 and TRBJ1-5; 7 nucleotides line up with TRBD1. The CDR3 spans 15 residues. J was trimmed by 4 bases and V by 5 bases; bases with no gene match: 8. Germline-derived CDR1 and CDR2 are SEHNR and FQNEAQ (reference sequence).

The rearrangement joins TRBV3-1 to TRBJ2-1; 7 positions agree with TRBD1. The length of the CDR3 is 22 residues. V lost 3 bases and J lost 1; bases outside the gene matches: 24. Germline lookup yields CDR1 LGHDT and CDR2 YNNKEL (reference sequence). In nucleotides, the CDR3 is TGTGCCAGCAGCCACCTATTTCCCAGAGCTCCCACAGGGGTCAGGTCCTACAATGAGCAGTTCTTC. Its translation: CASSHLFPRAPTGVRSYNEQFF.

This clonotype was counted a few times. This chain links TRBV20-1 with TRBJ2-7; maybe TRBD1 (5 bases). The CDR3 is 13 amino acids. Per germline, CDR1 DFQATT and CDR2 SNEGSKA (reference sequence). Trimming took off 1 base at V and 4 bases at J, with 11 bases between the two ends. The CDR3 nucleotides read TGCAGTGCTAGAGGGTTAGGGGATTACGAGCAGTACTTC. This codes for CSARGLGDYEQYF.